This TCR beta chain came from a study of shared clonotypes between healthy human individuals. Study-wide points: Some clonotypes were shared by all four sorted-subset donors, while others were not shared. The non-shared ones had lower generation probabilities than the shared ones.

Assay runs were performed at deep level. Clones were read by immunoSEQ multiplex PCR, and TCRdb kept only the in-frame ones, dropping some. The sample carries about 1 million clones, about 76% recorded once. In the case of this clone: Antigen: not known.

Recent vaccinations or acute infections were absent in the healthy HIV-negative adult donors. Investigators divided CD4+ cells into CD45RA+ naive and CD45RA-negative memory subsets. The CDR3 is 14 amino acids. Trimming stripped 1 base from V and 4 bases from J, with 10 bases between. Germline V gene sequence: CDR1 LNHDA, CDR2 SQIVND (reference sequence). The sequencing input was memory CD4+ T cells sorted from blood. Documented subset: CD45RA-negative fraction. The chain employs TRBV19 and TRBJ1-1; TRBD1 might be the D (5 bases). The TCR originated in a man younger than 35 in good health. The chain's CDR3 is CASSIVLRGTEAFF. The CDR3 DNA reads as TGTGCCAGTAGTATAGTCTTAAGGGGCACTGAAGCTTTCTTT.